These 19 T cell receptor beta chains originate from one sample sequenced in a study of cytomegalovirus exposure and HLA in healthy donors (dated by TCRdb to about 2017). Libraries came from the immunoSEQ multiplex PCR assay. TCRdb stores this immuneACCESS table with in-frame sequences only. Part of the clones is absent; in the studies checked, under half of the shortfall reflects unresolved V genes, and no reason is known for the rest. The sample records tens of thousands of clones, approximately 89% of which are singletons. The ten largest clones capture approximately 8.4% of the sample. The sample was PBMCs. The receptors come from a young woman in good health and CMV-seropositive.

This chain joins TRBV5-1 and TRBJ2-5, with 10 bases lining up with TRBD2. The CDR3 extends over 16 amino acids. Germline CDR1 and CDR2: SGHRS and YFSETQ. Trimming took 2 bases from V and 3 from J; bases not matched to a gene: 7. CDR3 sequence: CASSFGTSVGEETQYF. For the CDR3, the DNA is TGCGCCAGCAGCTTCGGGACTAGCGTCGGTGAAGAGACCCAGTACTTC.

This clone has just one count. The V gene is TRBV19, the J gene TRBJ2-1; the match to TRBD2 covers 11 bases. Germline V lookup: CDR1 LNHDA, CDR2 SQIVND (reference sequence). After removal of 3 bases from V and 6 bases from J, the junction contained 10 bases not matched to a gene. The CDR3 runs to 17 residues. The CDR3: CASSMIAGGPNSNEQFF. In DNA form, the CDR3 reads TGTGCCAGTAGTATGATAGCGGGGGGGCCGAATTCCAATGAGCAGTTCTTC.

The V gene is TRBV21-1, the J gene TRBJ2-5; the table's D call of TRBD2 was not tested on the DNA. TRBV21-1 is annotated as a pseudogene. This CDR3 region has 18 residues. CDR3 loop: CASSPPAPTSGGEETQYF. The CDR3 coding sequence is TGTGCCAGCAGCCCTCCCGCCCCGACTAGCGGGGGTGAAGAGACCCAGTACTTC.

The chain recombines TRBV18 with TRBJ1-3; no clear D gene. The length of the CDR3 is 14 residues. V was cut by 4 bases and J by 1 base, with 8 bases left in between. Germline V CDR1 and CDR2: KGHSH, LQKENI. CDR3 in amino acids: CASSLTDSGNTIYF. The CDR3 bases are TGTGCCAGCTCACTTACAGATTCTGGAAACACCATATATTTT. The full variable domain, rest sourced from reference TRBV18 and TRBJ1-3, is NAGVMQNPRHLVRRRGQEARLRCSPMKGHSHVYWYRQLPEEGLKFMVYLQKENIIDESGMPKERFSAEFPKEGPSILRIQQVVRGDSAAYFCASSLTDSGNTIYFGEGSWLTVV.

This clone was found a few times. The genes are TRBV5-4 and TRBJ2-2; 9 positions agree with TRBD1. This CDR3 has 17 residues. CDR1 is SGHNT, CDR2 YYREEE, per germline (reference sequence). V was clipped by 5 bases and J by 1 base; unmatched bases: 9. This CDR3 reads CASRSDRGRRNTGELFF. The CDR3 DNA reads TGTGCCAGCAGGTCGGACAGGGGCCGGAGGAACACCGGGGAGCTGTTTTTT.

The chain combines TRBV28 with TRBJ2-3; 7 bases align to TRBD2. Germline CDR1 is MDHEN and CDR2 is SYDVKM. Germline trimming cut 6 bases from V and 3 bases from J; bases unmatched to any gene: 9. This CDR3 contains 15 residues. The CDR3 sequence is CASRYIGGRTDTQYF. CDR3 bases: TGTGCCAGCAGATACATCGGGGGGAGGACAGATACGCAGTATTTT.

This rearrangement joins TRBV7-9 to TRBJ1-6; TRBD1 agrees at 7 bases. CDR1 SEHNR and CDR2 FQNEAQ come from the germline V gene (reference sequence). CDR3 size: 14 residues. V gave up 5 bases and J gave up 8 bases; unmatched junction bases: 6. The CDR3 DNA reads TGTGCCAGCAGCCCTCAGACAGGGCATTCACCCCTCCACTTT. Translation gives CASSPQTGHSPLHF. The whole variable domain, filled in from reference TRBV7-9 and TRBJ1-6, reads DTGVSQNPRHKITKRGQNVTFRCDPISEHNRLYWYRQTLGQGPEFLTYFQNEAQLEKSRLLSDRFSAERPKGSFSTLEIQRTEQGDSAMYLCASSPQTGHSPLHFGNGTRLTVT.

This clone was picked up one time. This chain connects TRBV4-2 to TRBJ2-7, with D perhaps matching TRBD1 (6 bases). The germline V gene encodes CDR1 LGHNA and CDR2 YNFKEQ. V lost 0 bases and J lost 2, with 14 bases in between. CDR3 size: 16 residues. Here the CDR3 DNA reads TGTGCCAGCAGCCAAGAAAAGGGCCAGGGGCCCTACGAGCAGTACTTC. Protein product: CASSQEKGQGPYEQYF.

The chain is built from TRBV19 and TRBJ2-2; D is possibly TRBD1 (5 bases). This CDR3 has 14 amino acids. Trimming took off 5 bases at V and 5 bases at J, with 12 bases between the two ends. From germline, CDR1 is LNHDA and CDR2 SQIVND (reference sequence). The CDR3 here is CASSVTGGTGELFF. The CDR3 DNA follows: TGTGCCAGTAGTGTAACAGGTGGTACCGGGGAGCTGTTTTTT.

CDR3 DNA: TGCAGCGGAACGACAGGGGAGAGCTCTGAAGCTTTCTTT. It specifies CSGTTGESSEAFF. The V and J genes are TRBV29-1 and TRBJ1-1; 8 positions agree with TRBD1. CDR1 and CDR2 (germline): SQVTM, ANQGSEA. There are 13 residues in the CDR3. The V segment lost 7 bases and the J segment 6 bases; nucleotides outside the gene matches: 10.

The chain recombines TRBV29-1 with TRBJ2-4; TRBD1 aligns across 11 bases. The V gene end was trimmed by 5 bases and the J gene end by 0 bases; junction bases not matched to a gene: 12. Per germline, CDR1 SQVTM and CDR2 ANQGSEA. The CDR3 is 18 amino acids. CDR3 in DNA: TGCAGCGTTCTCTCCGGGACAGGGGGTCCCGTAGCCAAAAACATTCAGTACTTC. Amino acids: CSVLSGTGGPVAKNIQYF.

The CDR3 DNA is TGTGCCAGCAGTGAATCGTGGACAGGGGCCTACGAGCAGTACTTC. It encodes CASSESWTGAYEQYF. The rearrangement uses TRBV6-1 and TRBJ2-7; TRBD1 matches at 9 bases. CDR1 is MNHNS and CDR2 is SASEGT in the germline V gene. The CDR3 sequence is 15 residues long. Unmatched junction bases numbered 4, after V lost 2 bases and J lost 2 bases.

The chain carries TRBV27 and TRBJ1-1; maybe TRBD1 (6 bases). This CDR3 is built from 17 residues. Per the germline V gene, CDR1 is MNHEY and CDR2 is SMNVEV (reference sequence). V gave up 4 bases and J gave up 2 bases, with 20 bases separating them. Here the CDR3 reads CASSSRATRTVNTEAFF. CDR3 DNA: TGTGCCAGCAGTTCACGGGCAACCCGGACAGTTAACACTGAAGCTTTCTTT.

The rearrangement links TRBV11-3 to TRBJ2-1; 8 bases are shared with TRBD2. V lost 5 bases, J lost 4 bases, and 7 bases stayed unmatched. The CDR3 contains 15 residues. The V gene's germline CDR1 is SGHNT and CDR2 YENEEA. The DNA of the CDR3 is TGTGCCAGCAGCCCCGGACTAGCCCAATACAATGAGCAGTTCTTC. This sequence encodes CASSPGLAQYNEQFF.

The J gene is TRBJ2-3, the V gene TRBV29-1, with a weak D call TRBD2 (9 bases). Germline CDR1 reads SQVTM; CDR2 reads ANQGSEA. The CDR3 runs 16 residues. V lost 7 bases to trimming and J lost 0 bases, with 20 bases between them. CDR3 bases: TGCAGCGGACAGGGGCGGGGGGGCCTTAGCACAGATACGCAGTATTTT. It codes for CSGQGRGGLSTDTQYF.

This rearrangement joins TRBV28 to TRBJ2-1, with 8 positions matching TRBD2. V shed 1 base and J 4 bases; nucleotides not matched to a gene: 12. The CDR3 runs 18 residues. Germline assignment: CDR1 MDHEN and CDR2 SYDVKM. CDR3 bases: TGTGCCAGCAGTTTATACTTTGGGTCCAGCGGGGGTTACAATGAGCAGTTCTTC. Its protein is CASSLYFGSSGGYNEQFF.

The V gene is TRBV4-3, the J gene TRBJ2-7; possible D gene TRBD2, 6 bases. The V end was cut by 0 bases, the J end by 3 bases, with 9 bases between. The CDR3 loop spans 14 amino acids. The germline CDR1 and CDR2 sequences are LGHNA and YSLEER. CDR3 sequence reads: CASSQDRRGYEQYF. The CDR3 bases are TGCGCCAGCAGCCAAGATCGGCGGGGCTACGAGCAGTACTTC.

The chain employs TRBV5-1 and TRBJ1-3; D unresolved. The V gene's germline CDR1 is SGHRS and CDR2 YFSETQ. V dropped 5 bases and J dropped 0 bases, with 9 bases sitting between them. The CDR3 totals 14 residues. The CDR3 spells CASRPESSGNTIYF. Here the CDR3 DNA reads TGCGCCAGCAGACCTGAGAGCTCTGGAAACACCATATATTTT.

This chain uses TRBV27 with TRBJ2-7, with no clear D. V lost 2 bases to trimming and J lost 2 bases, with 16 bases between them. CDR3 length: 16 residues. Looked up from germline, CDR1 is MNHEY and CDR2 is SMNVEV (reference sequence). The CDR3 protein is CASSLTAEAITYEQYF. The CDR3, as DNA: TGTGCCAGCAGTTTAACGGCAGAAGCGATTACCTACGAGCAGTACTTC.